This TCR beta chain appears in the sequencing data of a study of T cell responses to AZD1222 COVID-19 vaccine. Profiled with immunoSEQ multiplex PCR; TCRdb holds only in-frame clones, not every one. The data show around 150,000 clones, 92% seen once. This clone was seen once. V lost 4 bases and J lost 4; bases outside the gene matches: 6. The CDR3 extends over 16 amino acids. Germline V gene data show CDR1 as MNHNY and CDR2 as SVGAGI (reference sequence). The chain links TRBV6-6 to TRBJ1-5, with 11 bases that match TRBD1. This clonotype originated in an adult in good health. Sequencing was performed on peripheral blood, taken on day 0 of AZD1222 vaccination. Here the CDR3 DNA reads TGTGCCAGCAGTTTCGGGACAGGGGGTGAAAATCAGCCCCAGCATTTT. Its protein product is CASSFGTGGENQPQHF.